The 4 T cell receptor beta chains below all came from one sample that was sequenced in a study of blood T cell repertoires in COVID-19. Here immunoSEQ multiplex PCR was the method, and the copy in TCRdb shows in-frame clones only, minus some. The repertoire holds hundreds of thousands of clones, with about 91% as singletons. The source material was peripheral blood. The receptors here all came from a woman aged 50 to 65 with COVID-19, enrolled during active disease.

The sample holds a few counts of this clone. The rearrangement uses TRBV2 and TRBJ1-1; D unclear. Germline V lookup: CDR1 SNHLY, CDR2 FYNNEI. V was pared by 4 bases and J by 7 bases, with 13 bases between. This CDR3 spans 13 amino acids. For the CDR3, the DNA is TGTGCCAGCAGTGTTCGAGGTTCTTTTGAAGCTTTCTTT. Translating gives CASSVRGSFEAFF.

V usage is TRBV7-8 and J usage is TRBJ2-1, with D tentatively TRBD2 (6 bases). Germline values: CDR1 SGHVS, CDR2 FQNEAQ. Trimming removed 1 base at V and 4 bases at J, with 14 bases between. This CDR3 contains 16 residues. The DNA of the CDR3 is TGTGCCAGCAGCTTAGGTTTCGTGGGGGGTTACAATGAGCAGTTCTTC. Its protein is CASSLGFVGGYNEQFF.

V is TRBV12-3 or TRBV12-4 and J is TRBJ2-7; TRBD2 might be the D (6 bases). The CDR3 is 11 residues long. V was trimmed by 4 bases and J by 6 bases, leaving 7 bases between them. The CDR3 reads CASSSGVEQYF. The CDR3 DNA follows: TGTGCCAGCAGTTCGGGGGTCGAGCAGTACTTC.

This clone was detected a few times. J is TRBJ1-5 and V is TRBV6-5, with D unresolved. V lost 6 bases to trimming and J lost 9 bases, with 15 bases between them. This CDR3 has 13 residues. In germline, CDR1 is MNHEY, CDR2 SVGAGI. The CDR3 sequence is CASRSDFRRPQHF. The CDR3 DNA follows: TGTGCCAGCAGATCAGACTTTCGAAGGCCCCAGCATTTT.